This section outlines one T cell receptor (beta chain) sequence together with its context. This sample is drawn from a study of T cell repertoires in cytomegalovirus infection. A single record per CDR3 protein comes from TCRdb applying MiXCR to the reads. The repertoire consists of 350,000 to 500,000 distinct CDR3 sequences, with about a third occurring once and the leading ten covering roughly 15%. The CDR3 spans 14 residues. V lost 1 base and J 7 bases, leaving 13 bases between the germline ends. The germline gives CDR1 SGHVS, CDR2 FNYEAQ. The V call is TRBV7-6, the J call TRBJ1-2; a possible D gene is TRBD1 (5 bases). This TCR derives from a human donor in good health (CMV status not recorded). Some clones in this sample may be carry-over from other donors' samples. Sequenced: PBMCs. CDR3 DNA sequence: TGTGCCAGCAGCTTAGTGGCAGGGAGATCTGGCTACACCTTC. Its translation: CASSLVAGRSGYTF.